A selection of T cell receptor beta chains follows, all from one sample in a study of shared clonotypes between healthy human individuals. Sequencing used immunoSEQ multiplex PCR; TCRdb keeps in-frame clones, though not all of them. The sample contains some 1,100,000 clones, around 82% of which appear only once. The sequenced sample was memory CD4+ T cells from PBMCs. These receptors were obtained from a man between 18 and 35 years old in good health. Some clones in this sample may be carry-over from other donors' samples. Both conserved end residues are trimmed from each CDR3.

j_call: TRBJ2-2
v_call: TRBV5-1
cdr3_aa: ASSAQGSASGELF

j_call: TRBJ1-4
v_call: TRBV4-1
cdr3_aa: ASNHRTGTGVEKLF

j_call: TRBJ2-4
v_call: TRBV29-1
cdr3_aa: SVAGIAKNIQY

j_call: TRBJ2-1
v_call: TRBV9
cdr3_aa: ASSVVGSEQF

j_call: TRBJ1-2
v_call: TRBV5-1
cdr3_aa: ASSSNRYGYT

j_call: TRBJ1-2
v_call: TRBV28
cdr3_aa: ASSLGGATTQMGYT

j_call: TRBJ1-2
v_call: TRBV28
cdr3_aa: ASTEGFYGYT

j_call: TRBJ2-3
v_call: TRBV5-1
cdr3_aa: ASSPGQSSTDTQY

j_call: TRBJ2-7
v_call: TRBV4-1
cdr3_aa: ASSWDSSGSYEQY

j_call: TRBJ2-3
v_call: TRBV5-1
cdr3_aa: ASSLGWAERSTDTQY

j_call: TRBJ1-2
v_call: TRBV18
cdr3_aa: ASSPTDNYGYT

j_call: TRBJ2-1
v_call: TRBV5-5
cdr3_aa: ASSPGLRDYNEQF

j_call: TRBJ2-5
v_call: TRBV5-1
cdr3_aa: ASSFGLAGVSETQY

j_call: TRBJ2-5
v_call: TRBV7-9
cdr3_aa: ASSLSRDRGAETQY

j_call: TRBJ1-5
v_call: TRBV18
cdr3_aa: ASSPPGTGGQPQH

j_call: TRBJ2-3
v_call: TRBV2
cdr3_aa: ASSEARGTDTQY

j_call: TRBJ2-7
v_call: TRBV9
cdr3_aa: ASSRGGSSYEQY

j_call: TRBJ1-4
v_call: TRBV6-5
cdr3_aa: ASSKNRDSDEKLF

j_call: TRBJ2-1
v_call: TRBV7-2
cdr3_aa: ASSLVLAGDEQF

j_call: TRBJ2-4
v_call: TRBV2
cdr3_aa: ASLRESLAKNIQY

j_call: TRBJ2-1
v_call: TRBV15
cdr3_aa: ATSRVLTSGIEQF

j_call: TRBJ1-1
v_call: TRBV25-1
cdr3_aa: ASSIGRKNTEAF

j_call: TRBJ2-5
v_call: TRBV5-1
cdr3_aa: ASSLKKQGAIKETQY

j_call: TRBJ1-2
v_call: TRBV10-3
cdr3_aa: AISESGGPYGYT

j_call: TRBJ2-1
v_call: TRBV5-8
cdr3_aa: ASSLRAGEQF

j_call: TRBJ2-7
v_call: TRBV28
cdr3_aa: ASSSLAGTPYEQY

j_call: TRBJ2-1
v_call: TRBV5-1
cdr3_aa: ASSLAPSGRAYNEQF

j_call: TRBJ2-7
v_call: TRBV4-1
cdr3_aa: ASSHPAGGYEQY

j_call: TRBJ2-6
v_call: TRBV5-1
cdr3_aa: ASSLSLQSSGANVLT

j_call: TRBJ2-3
v_call: TRBV27
cdr3_aa: ASSLFGLAADTQY

j_call: TRBJ2-3
v_call: TRBV5-1
cdr3_aa: ASSSQTVRGADTQY

j_call: TRBJ2-6
v_call: TRBV5-1
cdr3_aa: ASSFRPSGANVLT

j_call: TRBJ1-4
v_call: TRBV18
cdr3_aa: ASSRGTATNEKLF

j_call: TRBJ1-2
v_call: TRBV19
cdr3_aa: ASSMWSYGYT

j_call: TRBJ1-2
v_call: TRBV7-2
cdr3_aa: ASSLYGANYGYT

j_call: TRBJ1-2
v_call: TRBV5-1
cdr3_aa: ASRPRQGSNYGYT

j_call: TRBJ2-3
v_call: TRBV7-2
cdr3_aa: ASSLEPGAATQY

j_call: TRBJ2-1
v_call: TRBV11-2
cdr3_aa: ASSLGLAGGHVF

j_call: TRBJ2-1
v_call: TRBV18
cdr3_aa: ASSPGTGGNNKQF

j_call: TRBJ1-5
v_call: TRBV6-5
cdr3_aa: ASSYRSGNQPQH

j_call: TRBJ1-5
v_call: TRBV6-1
cdr3_aa: ASSVGTEASGEYSNQPQH